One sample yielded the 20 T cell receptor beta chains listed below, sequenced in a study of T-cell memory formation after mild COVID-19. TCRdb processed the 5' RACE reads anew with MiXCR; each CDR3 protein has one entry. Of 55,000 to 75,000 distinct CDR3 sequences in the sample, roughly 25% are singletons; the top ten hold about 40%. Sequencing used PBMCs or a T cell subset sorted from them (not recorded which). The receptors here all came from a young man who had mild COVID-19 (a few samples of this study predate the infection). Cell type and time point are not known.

The chain's CDR3 is CASSLRAGGMDTEAFF. The CDR3 region has the DNA TGTGCCAGCAGCTTAAGGGCCGGGGGCATGGACACTGAAGCTTTCTTT. This sequence joins TRBV11-2 and TRBJ1-1; perhaps TRBD1 as D (6 bases). Trimming removed 2 bases from V and 3 bases from J, with 16 bases in between. Germline V CDR1 and CDR2: SGHAT, FQNNGV. The CDR3 runs 16 residues.

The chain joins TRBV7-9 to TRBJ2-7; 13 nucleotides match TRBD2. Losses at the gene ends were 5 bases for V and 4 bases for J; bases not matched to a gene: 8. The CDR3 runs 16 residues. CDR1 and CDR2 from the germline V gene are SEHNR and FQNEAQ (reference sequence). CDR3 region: CASSVFRTSGGYEQYF. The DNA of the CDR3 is TGTGCCAGCAGCGTATTCAGGACTAGCGGGGGTTACGAGCAGTACTTC.

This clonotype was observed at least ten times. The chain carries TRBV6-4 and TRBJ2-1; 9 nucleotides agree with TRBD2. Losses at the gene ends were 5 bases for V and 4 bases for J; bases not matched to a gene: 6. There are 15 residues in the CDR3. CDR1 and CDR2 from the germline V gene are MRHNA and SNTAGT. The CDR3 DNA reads TGTGCCAGCAGTATCAGCGGGGGGCAATACAATGAGCAGTTCTTC. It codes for CASSISGGQYNEQFF.

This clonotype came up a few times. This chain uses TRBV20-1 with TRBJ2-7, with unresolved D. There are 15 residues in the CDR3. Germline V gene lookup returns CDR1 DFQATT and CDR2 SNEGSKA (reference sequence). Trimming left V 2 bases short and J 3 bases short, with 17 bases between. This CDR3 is CSARSTLGSHYEQYF. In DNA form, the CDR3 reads TGCAGTGCTAGATCTACGCTCGGTAGCCACTACGAGCAGTACTTC.

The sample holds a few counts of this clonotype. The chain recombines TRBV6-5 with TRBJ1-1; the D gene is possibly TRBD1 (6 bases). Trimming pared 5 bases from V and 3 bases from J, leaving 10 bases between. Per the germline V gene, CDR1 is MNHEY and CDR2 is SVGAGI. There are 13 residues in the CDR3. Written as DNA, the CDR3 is TGTGCCAGCAGTACGACAGGTTACACTGAAGCTTTCTTT. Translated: CASSTTGYTEAFF.

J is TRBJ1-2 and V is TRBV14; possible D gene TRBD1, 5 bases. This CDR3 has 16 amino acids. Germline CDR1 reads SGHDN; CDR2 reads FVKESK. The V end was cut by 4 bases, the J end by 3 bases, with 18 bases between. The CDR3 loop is CASSPPGYRKDYGYTF. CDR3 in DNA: TGTGCCAGCAGCCCGCCAGGGTACCGGAAGGACTATGGCTACACCTTC.

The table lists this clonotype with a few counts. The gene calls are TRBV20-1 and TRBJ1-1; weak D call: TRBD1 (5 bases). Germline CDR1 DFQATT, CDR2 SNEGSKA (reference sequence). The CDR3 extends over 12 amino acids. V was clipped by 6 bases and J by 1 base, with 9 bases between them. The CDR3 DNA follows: TGCAGTGCATGGAGGGGGAACACTGAAGCTTTCTTT. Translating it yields CSAWRGNTEAFF.

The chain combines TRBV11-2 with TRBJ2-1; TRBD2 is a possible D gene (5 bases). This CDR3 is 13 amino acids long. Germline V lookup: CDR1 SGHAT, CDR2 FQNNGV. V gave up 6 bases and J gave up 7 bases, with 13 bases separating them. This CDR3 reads CASSLGLQNEQFF. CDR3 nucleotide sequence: TGTGCCAGCAGTCTCGGACTTCAAAATGAGCAGTTCTTC.

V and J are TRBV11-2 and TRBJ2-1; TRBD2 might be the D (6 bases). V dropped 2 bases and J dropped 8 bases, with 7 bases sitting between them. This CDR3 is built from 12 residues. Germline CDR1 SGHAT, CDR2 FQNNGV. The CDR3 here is CASSLSGDEQFF. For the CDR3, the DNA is TGTGCCAGCAGCTTATCGGGGGATGAGCAGTTCTTC.

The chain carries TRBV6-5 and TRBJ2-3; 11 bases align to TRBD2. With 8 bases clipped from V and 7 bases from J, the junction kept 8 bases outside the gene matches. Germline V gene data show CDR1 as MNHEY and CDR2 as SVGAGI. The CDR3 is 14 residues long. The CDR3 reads CASGTSGGVHTQYF. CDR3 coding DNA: TGTGCCAGCGGTACTAGCGGGGGTGTTCATACGCAGTATTTT.

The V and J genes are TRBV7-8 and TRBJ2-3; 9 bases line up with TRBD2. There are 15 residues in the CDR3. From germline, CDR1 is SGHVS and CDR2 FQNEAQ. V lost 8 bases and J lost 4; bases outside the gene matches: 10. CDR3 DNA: TGTGCCAGCGCGCGAGGCGGGGGGGCATCAGATACGCAGTATTTT. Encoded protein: CASARGGGASDTQYF.

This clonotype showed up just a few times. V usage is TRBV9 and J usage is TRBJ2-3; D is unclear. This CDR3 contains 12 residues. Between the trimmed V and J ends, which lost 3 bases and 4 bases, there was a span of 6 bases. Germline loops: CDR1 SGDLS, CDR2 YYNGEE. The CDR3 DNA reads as TGTGCCAGCAGCGCCGAACCAGATACGCAGTATTTT. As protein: CASSAEPDTQYF.

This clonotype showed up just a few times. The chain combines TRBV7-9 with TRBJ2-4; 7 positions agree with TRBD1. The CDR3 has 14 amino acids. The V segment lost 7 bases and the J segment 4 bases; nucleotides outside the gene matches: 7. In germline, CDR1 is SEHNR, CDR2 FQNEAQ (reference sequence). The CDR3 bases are TGTGCCAGCAACCGACCGGGACAGAAAAACATTCAGTACTTC. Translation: CASNRPGQKNIQYF.

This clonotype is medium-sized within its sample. CDR3: CASSQEPAGVLKQFF. As DNA, the CDR3 is TGCGCCAGCAGCCAAGAGCCAGCGGGGGTATTAAAGCAGTTCTTC. V gene TRBV4-3 combines with J gene TRBJ2-1; 8 positions agree with TRBD2. The CDR3 has 15 residues. CDR1 and CDR2 from the germline V gene are LGHNA and YSLEER. V was clipped by 0 bases and J by 11 bases; unmatched bases: 9.

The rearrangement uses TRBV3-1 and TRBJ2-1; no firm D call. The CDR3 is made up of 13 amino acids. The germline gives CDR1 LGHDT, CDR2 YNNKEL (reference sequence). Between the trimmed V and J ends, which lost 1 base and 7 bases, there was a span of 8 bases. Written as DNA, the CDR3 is TGTGCCAGCAGCCAAGTTGAAGGAAATGAGCAGTTCTTC. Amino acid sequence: CASSQVEGNEQFF.

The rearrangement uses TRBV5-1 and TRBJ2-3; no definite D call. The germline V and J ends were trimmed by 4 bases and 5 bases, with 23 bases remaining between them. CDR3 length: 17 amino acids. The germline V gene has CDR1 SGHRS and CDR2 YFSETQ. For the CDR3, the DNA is TGCGCCAGCAGCCTCCTAAGGGCCAAAACCCTCGGAGATACGCAGTATTTT. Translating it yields CASSLLRAKTLGDTQYF.

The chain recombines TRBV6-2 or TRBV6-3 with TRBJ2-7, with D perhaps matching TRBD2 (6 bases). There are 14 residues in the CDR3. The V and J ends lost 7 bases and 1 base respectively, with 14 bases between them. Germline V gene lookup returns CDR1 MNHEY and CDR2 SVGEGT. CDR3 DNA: TGTGCCAGCACCTTTCACGGAGGGTCCTACGAGCAGTACTTC. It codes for CASTFHGGSYEQYF.

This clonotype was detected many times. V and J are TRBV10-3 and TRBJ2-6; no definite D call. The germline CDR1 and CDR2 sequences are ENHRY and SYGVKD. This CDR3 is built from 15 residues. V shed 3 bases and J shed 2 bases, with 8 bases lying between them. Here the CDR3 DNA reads TGTGCCATCAGTGATAGTTTTACTGGGGCCAACGTCCTGACTTTC. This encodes CAISDSFTGANVLTF.

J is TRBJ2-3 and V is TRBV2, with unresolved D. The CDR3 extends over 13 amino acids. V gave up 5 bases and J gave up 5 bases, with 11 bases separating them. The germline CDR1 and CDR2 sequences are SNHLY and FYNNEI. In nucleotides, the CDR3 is TGTGCCAGCAGTCACAAGCTTGGAGATACGCAGTATTTT. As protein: CASSHKLGDTQYF.

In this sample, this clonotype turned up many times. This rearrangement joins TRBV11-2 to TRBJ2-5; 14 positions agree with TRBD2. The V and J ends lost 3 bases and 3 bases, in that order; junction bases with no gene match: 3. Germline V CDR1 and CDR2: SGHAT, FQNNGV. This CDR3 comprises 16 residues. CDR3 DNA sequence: TGTGCCAGCAGCTTTGTGACTAGCGGGGGGGAAGAGACCCAGTACTTC. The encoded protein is CASSFVTSGGEETQYF.